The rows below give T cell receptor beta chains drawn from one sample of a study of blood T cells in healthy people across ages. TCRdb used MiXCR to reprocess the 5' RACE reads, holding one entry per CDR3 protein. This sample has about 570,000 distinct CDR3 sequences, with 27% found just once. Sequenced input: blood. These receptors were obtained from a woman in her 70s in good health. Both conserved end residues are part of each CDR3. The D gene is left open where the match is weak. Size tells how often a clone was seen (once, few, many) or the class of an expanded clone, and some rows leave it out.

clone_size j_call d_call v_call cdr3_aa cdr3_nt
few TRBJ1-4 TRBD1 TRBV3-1 CASSQGQRATNEKLFF TGTGCCAGCAGCCAGGGACAGAGGGCAACTAATGAAAAACTGTTTTTT
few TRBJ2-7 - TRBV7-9 CASSLPTTDEQYF TGTGCCAGCAGCTTACCTACAACCGACGAGCAGTACTTC
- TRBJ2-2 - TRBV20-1 CSARAPGGANTGELFF TGCAGTGCTAGAGCCCCGGGGGGCGCGAACACCGGGGAGCTGTTTTTT
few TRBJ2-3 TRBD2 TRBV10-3 CAISSGGGNTDTQYF TGTGCCATCAGTTCAGGCGGGGGAAACACAGATACGCAGTATTTT
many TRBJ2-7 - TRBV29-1 CSVLIPNNNDYSYEQYF TGCAGCGTTCTAATTCCTAACAATAATGACTACTCCTACGAGCAGTACTTC
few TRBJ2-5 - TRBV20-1 CSASTVQETQYF TGCAGTGCATCGACAGTACAAGAGACCCAGTACTTC
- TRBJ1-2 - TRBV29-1 CSVEDRRNYGYTF TGCAGCGTGGAAGACAGAAGAAACTATGGCTACACCTTC
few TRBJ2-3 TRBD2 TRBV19 CASSTLAGGTDTQYF TGTGCCAGTAGTACCCTAGCGGGGGGCACAGATACGCAGTATTTT
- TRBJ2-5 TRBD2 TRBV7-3 CASSLTAGVQETQYF TGTGCCAGCAGCTTAACCGCGGGGGTTCAAGAGACCCAGTACTTC
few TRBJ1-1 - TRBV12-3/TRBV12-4 CASSLGFKRGEAFF TGTGCCAGCAGTTTGGGCTTTAAAAGAGGTGAAGCTTTCTTT
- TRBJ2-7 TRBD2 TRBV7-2 CASSPGTSGPYEQYF TGTGCCAGCAGCCCCGGGACTAGCGGGCCCTACGAGCAGTACTTC
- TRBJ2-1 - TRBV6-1 CASSGVRAPPHNEQFF TGTGCCAGCAGTGGGGTTAGGGCCCCACCCCACAATGAGCAGTTCTTC
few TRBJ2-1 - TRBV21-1 CASSKEGSYRNEQFF TGTGCCAGCAGCAAAGAGGGATCGTACCGCAATGAGCAGTTCTTC
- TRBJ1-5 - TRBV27 CASSYRENQPQHF TGTGCCAGCAGTTACAGGGAGAATCAGCCCCAGCATTTT
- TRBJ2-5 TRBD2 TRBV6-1 CASRRLAGKFLQETQYF TGTGCCAGCAGGCGACTAGCGGGGAAATTTCTCCAAGAGACCCAGTACTTC
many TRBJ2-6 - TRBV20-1 CSARDRRESGANVLTF TGCAGTGCTAGAGATCGTCGGGAGTCAGGGGCCAACGTCCTGACTTTC
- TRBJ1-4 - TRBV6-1 CASSELGSYEKLFF TGTGCCAGCAGTGAACTTGGAAGTTATGAAAAACTGTTTTTT
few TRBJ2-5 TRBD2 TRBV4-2 CASSPSGGAVSETQYF TGTGCCAGCAGCCCAAGCGGGGGGGCAGTCTCAGAGACCCAGTACTTC
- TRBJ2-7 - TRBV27 CASGMIGYEQYF TGTGCCAGCGGCATGATTGGTTACGAGCAGTACTTC
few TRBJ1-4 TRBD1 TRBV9 CASSVLPGGNEKLFF TGTGCCAGCAGCGTTTTACCAGGGGGTAATGAAAAACTGTTTTTT
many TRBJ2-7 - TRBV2 CAAEDSSSSYEQYF TGTGCCGCCGAGGACAGTTCATCCTCCTACGAGCAGTACTTC
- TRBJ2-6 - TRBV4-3 CASSQGSDFSGANVLTF TGCGCCAGCAGCCAAGGTTCGGACTTCTCTGGGGCCAACGTCCTGACTTTC
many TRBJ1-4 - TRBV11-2 CASSLQGTNEKLFF TGTGCCAGCAGCCTACAGGGAACTAATGAAAAACTGTTTTTT
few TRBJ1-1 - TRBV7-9 CASSREVLVTEAFF TGTGCCAGCAGCAGAGAGGTTTTGGTCACTGAAGCTTTCTTT
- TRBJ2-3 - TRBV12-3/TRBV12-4 CASSLGQYWGDTQYF TGTGCCAGCAGTTTGGGGCAGTACTGGGGAGATACGCAGTATTTT
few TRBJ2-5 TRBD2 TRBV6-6 CADSYSGGGPYEQHF TGTGCCGACAGTTACTCAGGCGGGGGACCCTACGAGCAGCACTTC
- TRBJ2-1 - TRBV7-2 CASSFQIDNEQFF TGTGCCAGCAGCTTCCAAATTGACAATGAGCAGTTCTTC
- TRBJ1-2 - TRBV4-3 CASSQLAPSGYGYTF TGCGCCAGCAGCCAATTGGCTCCCTCGGGCTATGGCTACACCTTC
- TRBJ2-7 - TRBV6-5 CASSYSFRALYEQYF TGTGCCAGCAGTTACTCCTTCAGGGCCTTGTACGAGCAGTACTTC
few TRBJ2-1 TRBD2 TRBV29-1 CSARGRHSGETPNEQFF TGCAGCGCCCGAGGGCGTCATAGCGGGGAGACACCCAATGAGCAGTTCTTC
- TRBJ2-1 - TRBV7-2 CASSLYPPRGGGNEQFF TGTGCCAGCAGCTTATATCCTCCGAGGGGAGGAGGGAATGAGCAGTTCTTC
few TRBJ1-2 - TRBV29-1 CSVVSGDENYGYTF TGCAGCGTTGTTTCAGGGGACGAAAACTATGGCTACACCTTC
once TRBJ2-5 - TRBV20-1 CSAIRDSGETQYF TGCAGTGCTATTAGGGATTCTGGGGAGACCCAGTACTTC
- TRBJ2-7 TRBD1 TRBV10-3 CASKGTGVATYEQYF TGTGCCTCAAAAGGGACAGGGGTTGCAACCTACGAGCAGTACTTC
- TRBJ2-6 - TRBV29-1 CSAKQEAGSGANVLTF TGCAGCGCTAAACAGGAGGCAGGGTCTGGGGCCAACGTCCTGACTTTC
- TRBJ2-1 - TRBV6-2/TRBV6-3 CASTSGRGTYNEQFF TGTGCCAGCACCTCGGGACGGGGGACGTACAATGAGCAGTTCTTC
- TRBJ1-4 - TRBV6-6 CASSYPGGAAEKLFF TGTGCCAGCAGTTACCCCGGGGGGGCCGCGGAAAAACTGTTTTTT
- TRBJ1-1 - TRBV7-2 CASSRYNEAFF TGTGCCAGCAGCCGCTACAATGAAGCTTTCTTT
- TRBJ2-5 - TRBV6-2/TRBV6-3 CASALIETQYF TGTGCCAGCGCACTAATAGAGACCCAGTACTTC
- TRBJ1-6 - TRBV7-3 CASSSETASPLHF TGTGCCAGCAGCTCCGAGACCGCATCACCCCTCCACTTT
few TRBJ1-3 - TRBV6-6 CASTYAGSGNTIYF TGTGCCAGCACCTACGCAGGGTCTGGAAACACCATATATTTT
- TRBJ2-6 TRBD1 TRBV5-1 CASSWDRGSLANVLTF TGCGCCAGCAGCTGGGACAGGGGAAGTTTGGCCAACGTCCTGACTTTC
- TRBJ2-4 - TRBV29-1 CSATGTYKNIQYF TGCAGCGCCACCGGGACTTACAAAAACATTCAGTACTTC
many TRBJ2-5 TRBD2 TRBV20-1 CSAGGLEETQYF TGCAGTGCTGGCGGACTAGAAGAGACCCAGTACTTC
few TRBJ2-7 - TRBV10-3 CAISTPPGYEQYF TGTGCCATCAGCACACCCCCGGGATACGAGCAGTACTTC
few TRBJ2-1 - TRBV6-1 CASSEEGGKRRVSYNEQFF TGTGCCAGCAGTGAAGAAGGGGGTAAAAGAAGAGTTTCCTACAATGAGCAGTTCTTC
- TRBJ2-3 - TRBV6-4 CASSYNPFTDTQYF TGTGCCAGCAGTTATAACCCCTTTACAGATACGCAGTATTTT
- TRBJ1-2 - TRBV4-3 CASSQTQGVGYGYTF TGCGCCAGCAGCCAAACGCAGGGTGTTGGCTATGGCTACACCTTC
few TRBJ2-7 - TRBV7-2 CASSLNLPHEQYF TGTGCCAGCAGCTTAAACCTCCCGCACGAGCAGTACTTC
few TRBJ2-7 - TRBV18 CASSQTRGLADEQYF TGTGCCAGCTCTCAGACAAGAGGACTGGCCGACGAGCAGTACTTC
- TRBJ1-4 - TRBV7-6 CASSLLGGGEKLFF TGTGCCAGCAGCTTATTAGGGGGAGGTGAAAAACTGTTTTTT
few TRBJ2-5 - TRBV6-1 CASSEKGGRQTQYF TGTGCCAGCAGCGAGAAGGGGGGCCGGCAGACCCAGTACTTC